Following are 29 T cell receptor beta chains from one sample sequenced in a study of Graves' ophthalmopathy and Graves' hyperthyroidism. Using RNA transcripts, the TCR beta CDR3 regions were amplified. HTBI primers served in a first-round RT-PCR, which a second-round multiplex PCR followed. Via MiXCR, TCRdb re-called the multiplex PCR reads, giving one row per CDR3 protein. This table holds hundreds of thousands of distinct CDR3 sequences, approximately 22% found once. The sequencing sample was made of peripheral blood. Source of these receptors: a woman in her late teens or twenties with stable Graves' hyperthyroidism. Some clones in this sample may be carry-over from other donors' samples.

This clonotype was recorded many times. The V gene is TRBV6-2 or TRBV6-3, the J gene TRBJ2-7; D may be TRBD1 or TRBD2 (5 bases each). The CDR3 extends over 15 amino acids. V lost 6 bases, J lost 2 bases, and 17 bases lay in between. From germline, CDR1 is MNHEY and CDR2 SVGEGT. The CDR3 sequence: CASSPPRDPAYEQYF. In DNA form, the CDR3 reads TGTGCCAGCAGCCCACCTCGGGACCCAGCCTACGAGCAGTACTTC.

The rearrangement uses TRBV7-8 and TRBJ2-7; D unclear. Germline assignment: CDR1 SGHVS and CDR2 FQNEAQ. V lost 1 base and J lost 4, with 8 bases in between. This CDR3 region has 13 residues. The CDR3 coding sequence is TGTGCCAGCAGCTTAGAACCCCCGTACGAGCAGTACTTC. Translating gives CASSLEPPYEQYF.

This clonotype showed up just a few times. CDR3 loop: CASSLYTF. The CDR3 nucleotides read TGTGCCAGCAGCCTCTACACCTTC. The chain employs TRBV7-9 and TRBJ1-2; D is uncertain. Trimming stripped 5 bases from V and 10 bases from J, with 2 bases between. The CDR3 is 8 amino acids. The V gene's germline CDR1 is SEHNR and CDR2 FQNEAQ (reference sequence).

In this sample, this clonotype turned up a few times. This chain links TRBV11-2 with TRBJ2-5; D might be TRBD2 (6 bases). CDR1 and CDR2 (germline): SGHAT, FQNNGV. The CDR3 contains 15 residues. The V gene lost 0 bases and the J gene lost 5 bases, with 13 bases spanning the gap. CDR3 loop: CASSLDGTGRETQYF. CDR3 nucleotides: TGTGCCAGCAGCTTAGATGGGACTGGGCGGGAGACCCAGTACTTC.

In its sample, this clonotype was seen many times. The chain recombines TRBV10-3 with TRBJ1-2; tentative D call: TRBD1 (6 bases). The ends were cut back, 11 bases at V and 7 bases at J, with 20 bases in the middle. Germline V gene data show CDR1 as ENHRY and CDR2 as SYGVKD. The CDR3 has 13 amino acids. CDR3 amino acids: CAARWQGSSGYTF. In DNA, the CDR3 is TGTGCCGCCCGCTGGCAGGGGTCCTCTGGCTACACCTTC.

This sequence joins TRBV20-1 and TRBJ2-3; possible D gene TRBD1, 8 bases. The V and J ends lost 6 bases and 5 bases respectively, with 18 bases between them. The germline CDR1 and CDR2 sequences are DFQATT and SNEGSKA (reference sequence). The CDR3 totals 14 residues. CDR3 coding DNA: TGCAGTGCAACAGGGGGGGGGCTTGGAGATACGCAGTATTTT. Amino acids: CSATGGGLGDTQYF.

The sample holds a few counts of this clonotype. V gene TRBV10-3 combines with J gene TRBJ2-5, with D maybe TRBD1 (6 bases). Germline assignment: CDR1 ENHRY and CDR2 SYGVKD. The CDR3 runs 15 residues. Trimming removed 7 bases from V and 1 base from J, with 16 bases in between. DNA for the CDR3: TGTGCCATCAAGGAATGGGCGGACAGCCAAGAGACCCAGTACTTC. This gives the protein CAIKEWADSQETQYF.

This clonotype was observed many times. The chain has TRBV12-3 or TRBV12-4 and TRBJ1-2; D ambiguous. V lost 7 bases and J lost 3, with 9 bases in between. The CDR3 consists of 12 residues. The CDR3 is CASTDRDYGYTF. In DNA, the CDR3 is TGTGCCAGCACTGACCGAGACTATGGCTACACCTTC.

This rearrangement joins TRBV30 to TRBJ1-6; the D gene is possibly TRBD1 (6 bases). Trimming took 6 bases from V and 0 from J, leaving 15 bases between them. CDR3 length equals 16 residues. CDR1 is GTSNPN, CDR2 SVGIG, per germline (reference sequence). The CDR3 region has the DNA TGTGCCTGTTTACGCGGGGGCGGCTCCTATAATTCACCCCTCCACTTT. As protein: CACLRGGGSYNSPLHF.

The rearrangement joins TRBV11-2 to TRBJ1-2; D is undetermined. This CDR3 is 13 amino acids long. In germline, CDR1 is SGHAT, CDR2 FQNNGV. V shed 1 base and J shed 4 bases, with 7 bases lying between them. As DNA, the CDR3 is TGTGCCAGCAGCTTAGGGGCCAGCTATGGCTACACCTTC. Translation gives CASSLGASYGYTF.

This clonotype showed up many times. The gene calls are TRBV20-1 and TRBJ2-7; tentatively, D is TRBD2 (6 bases). This CDR3 spans 11 amino acids. In germline, CDR1 is DFQATT, CDR2 SNEGSKA (reference sequence). V was shortened by 5 bases and J by 10 bases, with 15 bases between the two germline ends. CDR3: CSAGLSLVQYF. CDR3 DNA sequence: TGCAGTGCTGGACTATCTTTGGTTCAGTACTTC.

The J gene is TRBJ2-2, the V gene TRBV2; D unclear. CDR1 is SNHLY, CDR2 FYNNEI, per germline. The CDR3 has 13 amino acids. V was shortened by 7 bases and J by 4 bases, with 10 bases between the two germline ends. The CDR3 nucleotides are TGTGCCAGCAAGGTGCCGATCACCGGGGAGCTGTTTTTT. Amino acids: CASKVPITGELFF.

The CDR3, as DNA: TGTGCCAGCAGCGTAGATGCGAACACCGGGGAGCTGTTTTTT. Protein product: CASSVDANTGELFF. The rearrangement links TRBV9 to TRBJ2-2; D is unclear. Trimming stripped 0 bases from V and 0 bases from J, with 3 bases between. The CDR3 spans 14 residues. CDR1 and CDR2 (germline): SGDLS, YYNGEE.

On this clonotype itself: This CDR3 is missing its conserved last phenylalanine or tryptophan, likely due to a read error. The gene calls are TRBV7-9 and TRBJ2-7; unclear D gene. This CDR3 contains 12 residues. V lost 5 bases and J 4 bases, leaving 9 bases between the germline ends. Germline V gives CDR1 SEHNR, CDR2 FQNEAQ (reference sequence). As DNA, the CDR3 is TGTGCCAGCAGCCCATCAGCGTACGAGCAGTACTCC. Its translation: CASSPSAYEQYS.

This clonotype was found many times. The chain joins TRBV6-1 to TRBJ2-7, with D hard to call. V was pared by 0 bases and J by 0 bases, with 6 bases between. This CDR3 contains 14 residues. Per the germline V gene, CDR1 is MNHNS and CDR2 is SASEGT. The CDR3, as DNA: TGTGCCAGCAGTGAAGCGCACCGCTCCTACGAGCAGTACTTC. Its translation: CASSEAHRSYEQYF.

This clonotype was counted ten times or more. V and J are TRBV6-1 and TRBJ1-1, with TRBD1 matching 8 bases. Germline CDR1 is MNHNS and CDR2 is SASEGT. V dropped 4 bases and J dropped 4; count of bases not matched to a gene: 5. The CDR3 length is 14 residues. The CDR3 sequence is CASSGPDRVTEAFF. The CDR3 DNA sequence: TGTGCCAGCAGTGGTCCGGACAGGGTCACTGAAGCTTTCTTT.

This clonotype was observed a few times. This sequence joins TRBV4-1 and TRBJ2-7; D unresolved. V dropped 0 bases and J dropped 2 bases, with 11 bases sitting between them. Looked up from germline, CDR1 is MGHRA and CDR2 is YSYEKL. The CDR3 totals 15 residues. The CDR3 loop is CASSQEIRLTYEQYF. The DNA for the CDR3 is TGCGCCAGCAGCCAAGAAATTCGGCTTACCTACGAGCAGTACTTC.

The rearrangement uses TRBV27 and TRBJ2-2; D may match TRBD1 or TRBD2 (5 bases each). The CDR3 is 15 residues long. V was cut by 7 bases and J by 3 bases, with 15 bases left in between. The germline gives CDR1 MNHEY, CDR2 SMNVEV (reference sequence). CDR3 amino acids: CASTLEGPDTGELFF. Written as DNA, the CDR3 is TGTGCCAGCACCTTAGAGGGGCCGGACACCGGGGAGCTGTTTTTT.

The CDR3 loop reads CASSPRGHSSYEQYF. CDR3 coding DNA: TGTGCCAGCAGTCCAAGGGGCCACTCCTCCTACGAGCAGTACTTC. The chain joins TRBV12-3 or TRBV12-4 to TRBJ2-7; D might be TRBD1 (5 bases). CDR3 length: 15 residues. Trimming took 5 bases from V and 0 from J, leaving 14 bases between them.

There are many counts of this clonotype. The chain has TRBV12-3 or TRBV12-4 and TRBJ1-5; D is uncertain. The CDR3 covers 13 residues. The V end lost 0 bases, the J end lost 6 bases, and 6 bases lay between the germline ends. In DNA, the CDR3 is TGTGCCAGCAGTTTAGCGGAGGGTCAGCCCCAGCATTTT. This encodes CASSLAEGQPQHF.

This clonotype came up a few times. A much bigger clone sits one base away, suggesting this may be a read error. The chain couples TRBV2 to TRBJ2-4; 7 bases line up with TRBD1. In germline, CDR1 is SNHLY, CDR2 FYNNEI. The CDR3 length is 16 residues. CDR3 region: CASNSRQGLAKNIKYF. CDR3 sequence (DNA): TGTGCCAGCAATTCGAGACAGGGCCTAGCCAAAAACATTAAGTACTTC. The full variable domain, completed using reference TRBV2 and TRBJ2-4, is EPEVTQTPSHQVTQMGQEVILRCVPISNHLYFYWYRQILGQKVEFLVSFYNNEISEKSEIFDDQFSVERPDGSNFTLKIRSTKLEDSAMYFCASNSRQGLAKNIKYFGAGTRLSVL.

This chain connects TRBV5-1 to TRBJ1-1; D gene ambiguous. V shed 1 base and J shed 1 base, with 8 bases lying between them. The germline V gene has CDR1 SGHRS and CDR2 YFSETQ. The CDR3 totals 14 residues. CDR3 protein: CASSLTAGNTEAFF. CDR3 nucleotides: TGCGCCAGCAGCTTGACTGCTGGGAACACTGAAGCTTTCTTT.

This clonotype occurred many times. This chain connects TRBV7-6 to TRBJ2-6; 7 bases line up with TRBD1. Trimming at V came to 0 bases and at J to 4 bases, leaving 3 bases not matched to a gene. Germline V lookup: CDR1 SGHVS, CDR2 FNYEAQ. CDR3 length: 16 residues. The CDR3 nucleotides are TGTGCCAGCAGCTTAGCGACAGGGTCAGGGGCCAACGTCCTGACTTTC. This encodes CASSLATGSGANVLTF. The full variable domain, its missing parts supplied by reference TRBV7-6 and TRBJ2-6, is GAGVSQSPRYKVTKRGQDVALRCDPISGHVSLYWYRQALGQGPEFLTYFNYEAQQDKSGLPNDRFSAERPEGSISTLTIQRTEQRDSAMYRCASSLATGSGANVLTFGAGSRLTVL.

This clonotype was seen ten or more times. The chain has TRBV12-3 or TRBV12-4 and TRBJ1-6, with TRBD1 as a possible D gene (5 bases). This CDR3 contains 19 residues. V gave up 9 bases and J gave up 2 bases, with 26 bases separating them. CDR3: CASSAAGGRGLTYNSPLHF. In DNA form, the CDR3 reads TGTGCCAGTAGTGCCGCGGGGGGAAGGGGTTTGACCTATAATTCACCCCTCCACTTT.

This clonotype was observed many times. The genes are TRBV11-2 and TRBJ1-2, with D possibly matching TRBD1 (5 bases). Germline-derived CDR1 and CDR2 are SGHAT and FQNNGV. The CDR3 is made up of 16 amino acids. The germline V and J ends were trimmed by 5 bases and 0 bases, with 16 bases remaining between them. The CDR3, as DNA: TGTGCCAGCAGCCCTCCCCCAGGGATGGCTAACTATGGCTACACCTTC. It yields the protein CASSPPPGMANYGYTF.

The genes are TRBV12-3 or TRBV12-4 and TRBJ2-7; TRBD1 or TRBD2 may be the D gene (5 bases each). V lost 1 base and J lost 3, with 16 bases in between. The CDR3 runs 16 residues. The CDR3 protein is CASSLGSGTLNYEQYF. The CDR3 DNA reads TGTGCCAGCAGTTTAGGGTCGGGGACGTTAAACTACGAGCAGTACTTC.

The chain links TRBV7-3 to TRBJ2-7; D is unresolved. This CDR3 region has 13 residues. The V end lost 6 bases, the J end lost 7 bases, and 16 bases lay between the germline ends. Per the germline V gene, CDR1 is SGHTA and CDR2 is FQGTGA. The CDR3 region has the DNA TGTGCCAGCAGTACTCAGAGGAATGGGGAGCAGTACTTC. Protein: CASSTQRNGEQYF.

This clonotype was detected ten times or more. This chain joins TRBV14 and TRBJ1-1; D remains unclear. The germline CDR1 and CDR2 sequences are SGHDN and FVKESK. This CDR3 is 13 amino acids long. With 1 base removed from V and 1 base from J, the gap between germline ends came to 4 bases. The CDR3 loop reads CASSQAPNTEAFF. In DNA form, the CDR3 reads TGTGCCAGCAGCCAAGCGCCGAACACTGAAGCTTTCTTT.

Only a few counts were recorded for this clonotype. The genes are TRBV2 and TRBJ2-2; a weak D match, TRBD2 (6 bases). The V gene lost 6 bases and the J gene lost 4 bases, with 15 bases spanning the gap. Germline assignment: CDR1 SNHLY and CDR2 FYNNEI. CDR3 length: 15 amino acids. As DNA, the CDR3 is TGTGCCAGCAGCGGGACTCCTATCCCCACCGGGGAGCTGTTTTTT. Protein sequence: CASSGTPIPTGELFF.